The sequence of this T cell receptor beta chain was determined in a study of T cell responses to AZD1222 COVID-19 vaccine. This clone was seen only once. The data were produced by immunoSEQ multiplex PCR, yet TCRdb's version contains in-frame clones alone and is incomplete. This sample carries 200,000 to 300,000 clones, 85% to 95% of them seen once, and the ten largest clones take approximately 0.52%. This CDR3 comprises 19 residues. Germline V gene sequence: CDR1 LNHNV, CDR2 YYDKDF (reference sequence). Trimming cost V 4 bases and J 1 base; bases outside gene matches: 12. This receptor was obtained from an adult in good health. The sequenced sample was peripheral blood, obtained on day 0 of AZD1222 vaccination. The rearrangement uses TRBV15 and TRBJ2-5; 13 nucleotides match TRBD2. CDR3 loop: CATSTNLGLAGESQETQYF. In DNA form, the CDR3 reads TGTGCCACCAGCACGAATCTTGGACTAGCGGGGGAGAGCCAAGAGACCCAGTACTTC.